The sequence of this TCR beta chain was determined in a study of blood T cell repertoires in COVID-19. Germline V lookup: CDR1 MDHEN, CDR2 SYDVKM. This CDR3 is 17 amino acids long. The germline V and J ends were trimmed by 6 bases and 0 bases, with 20 bases remaining between them. Authors' methods: Estimation of nucleated cell counts relied on the amplification of reference gene primers. TCRdb keeps only in-frame clones here, not all; method: immunoSEQ multiplex PCR. The DNA gave D and trimming, while V, J and clone size come from that table. Found here are roughly 170,000 clones, approximately 87% of them singletons; the top ten hold 4% to 4.5%. Clinical history reported by participants formed the basis on which cohorts were assigned.

The sample was PBMCs or T cells enriched from blood (not recorded which). The chain has TRBV28 and TRBJ1-1; D may be TRBD1 (5 bases). The clonotype was recovered from a woman aged 50 to 65 who had recovered from COVID-19. The DNA for the CDR3 is TGTGCCAGCAGACGCCTTAGGTTAGGGGCGATGAACACTGAAGCTTTCTTT. Residues: CASRRLRLGAMNTEAFF.